The rows below give T cell receptor beta chains drawn from one sample of a study of graft-versus-host responses after intestinal transplantation. The data were produced by immunoSEQ multiplex PCR, yet TCRdb's version contains in-frame clones alone and is incomplete. The sample gives approximately 77,000 clones, 92% of which show up once; about 0.67% is in the top ten. The sequenced sample was PBMCs, obtained 98 days after intestinal transplantation. The receptors stem from a human patient who received an intestinal transplant, so some T cells may come from the graft donor. The CDR3 runs from the conserved cysteine through the conserved F or W. The D gene is left open where the match is weak. The size of a clone is reported for some rows only, either as once, few or many, or as a class for expanded clones.

j_call	d_call	clone_size	v_call	cdr3_aa	cdr3_nt
TRBJ2-7	NA	NA	TRBV5-1	CASSVARPSYEQYF	TGCGCCAGCAGCGTCGCTAGACCCTCCTACGAGCAGTACTTC
TRBJ2-1	TRBD2	once	TRBV11-3	CASSLDSGGANEQFF	TGTGCCAGCAGCTTAGATAGCGGGGGGGCCAATGAGCAGTTCTTC
TRBJ2-2	NA	NA	TRBV30	CAWSYDTGELFF	TGTGCCTGGAGTTATGACACCGGGGAGCTGTTTTTT
TRBJ2-2	TRBD1	NA	TRBV9	CASSLRTGLNTGELFF	TGTGCCAGCAGCCTCCGGACAGGGCTGAACACCGGGGAGCTGTTTTTT
TRBJ2-7	TRBD2	once	TRBV6-5	CASSSRAGSSYEQYF	TGTGCCAGCAGTTCTCGAGCGGGAAGCTCCTACGAGCAGTACTTC
TRBJ2-7	NA	NA	TRBV7-3	CASSLTQAYEQYF	TGTGCCAGCAGCCTTACCCAGGCCTACGAGCAGTACTTC
TRBJ2-2	TRBD2	NA	TRBV7-7	CASSPGVAGDLTGELFF	TGTGCCAGCAGCCCGGGAGTAGCGGGGGATCTTACCGGGGAGCTGTTTTTT
TRBJ2-7	TRBD2	NA	TRBV7-2	CASSLITSGPYEQYF	TGTGCCAGCAGCTTAATTACTAGCGGGCCTTACGAGCAGTACTTC
TRBJ1-3	NA	NA	TRBV28	CASSWGSGNTIYF	TGTGCCAGCAGCTGGGGTTCTGGAAACACCATATATTTT
TRBJ2-1	TRBD1	NA	TRBV7-2	CASSPRGFVYNEQFF	TGTGCCAGCAGCCCCAGGGGGTTTGTGTACAATGAGCAGTTCTTC
TRBJ2-2	TRBD2	NA	TRBV27	CASSLSGLAGENHGELFF	TGTGCCAGCAGTTTATCCGGACTAGCGGGAGAGAATCACGGGGAGCTGTTTTTT
TRBJ2-5	NA	NA	TRBV7-8	CASGTGRGYETQYF	TGTGCCAGCGGAACCGGGAGAGGGTATGAGACCCAGTACTTC
TRBJ2-5	TRBD2	NA	TRBV5-8	CASSLARLAGLQETQYF	TGTGCCAGCAGCTTGGCCAGGCTAGCGGGACTACAAGAGACCCAGTACTTC
TRBJ2-3	TRBD1	NA	TRBV5-6	CASTLDRAYRTQYF	TGTGCCAGCACCCTGGACAGGGCTTATAGGACGCAGTATTTT
TRBJ1-2	NA	NA	TRBV2	CASSDGEGYGYTF	TGTGCCAGCAGTGACGGGGAAGGCTATGGCTACACCTTC
TRBJ2-5	NA	NA	TRBV6-5	CASSYRDTLYQETQYF	TGTGCCAGCAGTTACCGGGACACCTTGTACCAAGAGACCCAGTACTTC
TRBJ1-5	NA	NA	TRBV13	CASSSSDSHSNQPQHF	TGTGCCAGCAGCTCGTCGGACAGCCATAGCAATCAGCCCCAGCATTTT
TRBJ2-1	TRBD1	NA	TRBV9	CASSVYDRDDEQFF	TGTGCCAGCAGCGTATACGACAGGGACGATGAGCAGTTCTTC
TRBJ2-7	NA	NA	TRBV12-5	CASGLRRHYEQYF	TGTGCTAGTGGTTTGCGCAGACACTACGAGCAGTACTTC
TRBJ2-1	TRBD2	NA	TRBV9	CASSVVTTSGGVNNEQFF	TGTGCCAGCAGCGTAGTAACGACTAGCGGGGGGGTGAACAATGAGCAGTTCTTC